This T cell receptor beta chain was identified in a study of blood T cell repertoires in COVID-19 (dated by TCRdb to the early 2020s). Background for the entire study: The collaborator samples originated in the United States, Italy and Spain and spanned the acute and convalescent phases of COVID-19. The material from the prospective study consisted of cDNA or gDNA derived from T cells, B-cell-depleted T cells, or PBMCs. Deeply sampled blood TCRbeta repertoires from subjects exposed to, actively infected with, or recovered from COVID-19 were included in the dataset. The repertoires were released in a freely available public database meant as a resource for research on the immune response to SARS-CoV-2. The samples were drawn from the first 160 participants of the ongoing ImmuneRACE study and from 950 to 1,500 subjects provided by 6 global collaborators. Sample metadata almost always included a de-identified subject ID, COVID-19 status, age in years and sex. Where available, HLA class I and class II types were obtained from metadata supplied by the sample provider rather than from assay-based typing. Study-wide conclusions, independent of this receptor: Clinical and demographic metadata were provided uncurated, with the amount varying by source and participant.

As to this clone: Its antigen is currently not known. Within one base of it there is no much larger clone, and no base qualities were kept.

The immunoSEQ Assay, a bias-controlled multiplex PCR, was used to amplify TCRbeta CDR3 regions from genomic DNA. The original methods were these. Nucleated cell counts per sample were estimated from amplification of reference gene primers within the assay. To quantify the absolute abundance of each unique TCRbeta CDR3 rearrangement, sequence reads were collapsed and filtered. For each sample, productive Simpson clonality was calculated as the square root of Simpson's diversity index across productive rearrangements. This is the immuneACCESS table as TCRdb keeps it, with only in-frame sequences that have V and J called. A part of the clones is gone; compared with another copy, unresolved V genes explain less than half, and the rest is unexplained. The V and J calls and clone size were taken over from that table, and D and trimming were inferred from the DNA. In all, the sample holds approximately 90,000 clones, and 80% to 90% of those were seen once. Roughly 25% of the sample is held by the ten biggest clonotypes.

Inclusive of the bounding cysteine and phenylalanine, the CDR3 is 18 residues long. The sequence is cut down to CDR3 DNA, 54 bases in frame from base 1. V and J are trimmed by 4 bases and 3 bases, and the gene matches miss 16 bases of the junction. The germline V gene specifies SGHRS as CDR1 and YFSETQ as CDR2. Collaborating institutions collected whole blood in K2EDTA tubes following their own protocols. Collaborator samples were shipped for TCRbeta analysis as frozen whole blood, isolated PBMCs, or DNA extracted from either sample type. The chain is assembled from TRBV5-1 and TRBJ2-3, with 8 central nucleotides matching TRBD2. This TCR was recovered from a man in his 60s with acute or convalescent COVID-19. Sequenced sample: peripheral blood. The CDR3 corresponds to CASSPQAAGGASTDTQYF. The nucleotide sequence reads TGCGCCAGCAGCCCCCAGGCCGCGGGAGGAGCTTCGACAGATACGCAGTATTTT.